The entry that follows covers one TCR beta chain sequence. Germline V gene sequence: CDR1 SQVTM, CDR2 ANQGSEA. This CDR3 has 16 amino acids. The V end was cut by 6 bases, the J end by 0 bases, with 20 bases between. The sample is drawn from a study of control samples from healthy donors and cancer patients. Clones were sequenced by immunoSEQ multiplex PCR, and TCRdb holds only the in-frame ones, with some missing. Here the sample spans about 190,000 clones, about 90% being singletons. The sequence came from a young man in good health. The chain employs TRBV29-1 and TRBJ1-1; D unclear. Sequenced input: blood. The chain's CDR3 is CSVEPPTDRMNTEAFF. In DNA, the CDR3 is TGCAGCGTCGAACCCCCAACAGACCGTATGAACACTGAAGCTTTCTTT.